The 8 T cell receptor beta chains listed next were all sequenced from one sample in a study of cytomegalovirus exposure and HLA in healthy donors. The PCR had 60 Vbeta and 13 Jbeta primers. Assay: immunoSEQ multiplex PCR; the TCRdb copy retains only in-frame clones and omits some. The profile shows about 140,000 clones, more than 70% of them singletons. The sequenced sample was PBMCs. These receptors were collected from a man aged 50 or older in good health and CMV-seronegative.

The rearrangement uses TRBV19 and TRBJ2-7; 11 nucleotides align to TRBD2. The CDR3 sequence is 15 residues long. V gave up 3 bases and J gave up 1 base; unmatched junction bases: 2. CDR1 is LNHDA, CDR2 SQIVND, per germline (reference sequence). DNA of the CDR3: TGTGCCAGTAGTATGGGGACTAGCGGTTCCTACGAGCAGTACTTC. Its translation: CASSMGTSGSYEQYF.

This clone was seen only once. The gene calls are TRBV7-2 and TRBJ1-4; D remains unclear. Germline lookup yields CDR1 SGHTA and CDR2 FQGNSA. The CDR3 is 16 residues long. Trimming removed 5 bases at V and 2 bases at J, with 15 bases between. The chain's CDR3 is CASSNQPTGTNEKLFF. As DNA, the CDR3 is TGTGCCAGCAGCAACCAACCGACGGGGACTAATGAAAAACTGTTTTTT.

This chain joins TRBV30 and TRBJ2-2; tentatively, D is TRBD2 (6 bases). The CDR3 length is 16 residues. V dropped 7 bases and J dropped 4 bases, with 22 bases sitting between them. Germline assignment: CDR1 GTSNPN and CDR2 SVGIG (reference sequence). CDR3 protein: CAYGAGPTTGTGELFF. CDR3 in DNA: TGTGCCTACGGGGCGGGGCCCACTACGGGCACCGGGGAGCTGTTTTTT.

This chain links TRBV18 with TRBJ1-4, with TRBD1 as a possible D gene (5 bases). The germline CDR1 and CDR2 sequences are KGHSH and LQKENI. Between the trimmed V and J ends, which lost 3 bases and 12 bases, there was a span of 11 bases. CDR3 size: 12 residues. The CDR3 is CASSPREGELFF. CDR3 DNA sequence: TGTGCCAGCTCACCGCGGGAAGGGGAACTGTTTTTT.

The chain is built from TRBV27 and TRBJ2-2; perhaps TRBD1 as D (5 bases). There are 18 residues in the CDR3. Per the germline V gene, CDR1 is MNHEY and CDR2 is SMNVEV (reference sequence). Trimming left V 2 bases short and J 5 bases short, with 21 bases between. CDR3 bases: TGTGCCAGCAGTTTAAGGGGTTTCAGGCAGGTTAAAACCGGGGAGCTGTTTTTT. Translation gives CASSLRGFRQVKTGELFF.

The rearrangement links TRBV9 to TRBJ1-1; D perhaps matches TRBD1 (6 bases). V lost 4 bases and J lost 5, with 15 bases in between. Germline loops: CDR1 SGDLS, CDR2 YYNGEE. The CDR3 runs to 14 residues. The CDR3 here is CASSTRGGGTEAFF. In DNA form, the CDR3 reads TGTGCCAGCAGCACTCGGGGGGGCGGGACTGAAGCTTTCTTT.

This rearrangement joins TRBV7-3 to TRBJ2-1; D possibly corresponds to TRBD1 (6 bases). Trimming stripped 5 bases from V and 4 bases from J, with 12 bases between. The V gene's germline CDR1 is SGHTA and CDR2 FQGTGA. This CDR3 comprises 14 residues. The DNA for the CDR3 is TGTGCCAGCAGCGATCGAACAGGGTACAATGAGCAGTTCTTC. Translating it yields CASSDRTGYNEQFF.

The chain links TRBV6-6 to TRBJ1-5, with TRBD1 identical over 7 bases. The length of the CDR3 is 15 residues. Germline trimming cut 2 bases from V and 6 bases from J; bases unmatched to any gene: 7. Germline values: CDR1 MNHNY, CDR2 SVGAGI (reference sequence). The CDR3 bases are TGTGCCAGCAGTTACGGGGGGCAGGGGGGTCAGCCCCAGCATTTT. Amino acid sequence: CASSYGGQGGQPQHF.